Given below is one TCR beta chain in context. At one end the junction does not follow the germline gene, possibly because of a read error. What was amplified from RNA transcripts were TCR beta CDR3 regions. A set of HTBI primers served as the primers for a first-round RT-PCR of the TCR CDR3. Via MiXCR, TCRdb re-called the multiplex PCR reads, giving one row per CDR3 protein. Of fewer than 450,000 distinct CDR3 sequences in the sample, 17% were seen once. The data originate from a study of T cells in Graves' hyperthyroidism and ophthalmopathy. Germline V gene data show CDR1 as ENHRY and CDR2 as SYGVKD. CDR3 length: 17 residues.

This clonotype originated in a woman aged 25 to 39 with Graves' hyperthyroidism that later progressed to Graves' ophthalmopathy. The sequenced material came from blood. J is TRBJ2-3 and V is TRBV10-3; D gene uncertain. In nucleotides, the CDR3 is TGTGCCACCAGTGAGCAGGCCGGGCGGAATAGCACAGATACGCAGTATTTT. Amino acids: CATSEQAGRNSTDTQYF.